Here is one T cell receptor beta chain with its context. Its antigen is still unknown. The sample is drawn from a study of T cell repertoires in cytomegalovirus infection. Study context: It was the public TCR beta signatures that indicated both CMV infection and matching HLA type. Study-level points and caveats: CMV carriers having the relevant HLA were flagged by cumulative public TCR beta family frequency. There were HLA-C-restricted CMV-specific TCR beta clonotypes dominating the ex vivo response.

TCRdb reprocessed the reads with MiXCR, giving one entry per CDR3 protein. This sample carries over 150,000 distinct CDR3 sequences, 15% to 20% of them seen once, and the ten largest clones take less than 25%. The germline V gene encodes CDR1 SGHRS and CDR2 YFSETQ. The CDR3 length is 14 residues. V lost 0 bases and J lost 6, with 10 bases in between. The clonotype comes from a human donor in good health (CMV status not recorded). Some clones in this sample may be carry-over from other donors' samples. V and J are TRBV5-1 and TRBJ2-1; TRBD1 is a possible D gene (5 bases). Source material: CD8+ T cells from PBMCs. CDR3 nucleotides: TGCGCCAGCAGCTTGGTGGGGCAAGCCAATGAGCAGTTCTTC. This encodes CASSLVGQANEQFF.